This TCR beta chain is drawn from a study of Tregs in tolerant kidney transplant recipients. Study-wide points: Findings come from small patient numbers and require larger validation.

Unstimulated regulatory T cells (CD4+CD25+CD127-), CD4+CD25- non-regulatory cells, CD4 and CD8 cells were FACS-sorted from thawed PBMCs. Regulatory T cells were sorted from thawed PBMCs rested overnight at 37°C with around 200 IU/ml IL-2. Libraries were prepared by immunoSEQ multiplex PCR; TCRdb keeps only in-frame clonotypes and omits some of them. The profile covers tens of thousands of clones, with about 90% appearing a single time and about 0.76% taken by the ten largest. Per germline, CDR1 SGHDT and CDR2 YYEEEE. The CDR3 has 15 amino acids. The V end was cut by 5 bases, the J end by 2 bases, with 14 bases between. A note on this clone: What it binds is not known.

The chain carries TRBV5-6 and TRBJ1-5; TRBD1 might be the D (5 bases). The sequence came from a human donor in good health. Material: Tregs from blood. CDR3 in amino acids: CASRNPRVGNQPQHF. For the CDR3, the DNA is TGTGCCAGCAGGAACCCCAGGGTAGGCAATCAGCCCCAGCATTTT.